These 29 T cell receptor beta chains came from one sample sequenced in a study of shared clonotypes between healthy human individuals. Sequencing was performed with immunoSEQ multiplex PCR; in TCRdb, only in-frame clones are kept and a portion is missing. The table has around 1.9 million clones, approximately 94% seen once; the top ten hold 1.5% to 2%. CD45RO-negative, CCR7-selected cells formed the naive CD8 fraction, which excluded terminally differentiated effector memory CD45RA+ cells. The sequenced material came from naive CD8+ T cells from PBMCs. Source of these receptors: a man aged 18 to 29 in good health. Some clones in this sample may be carry-over from other donors' samples.

This rearrangement joins TRBV7-3 to TRBJ1-1; D might be TRBD1 (6 bases). The CDR3 runs to 16 residues. Germline CDR1 and CDR2: SGHTA and FQGTGA. V lost 1 base to trimming and J lost 4 bases, with 16 bases between them. CDR3: CASSLKASGGGTEAFF. CDR3 sequence (DNA): TGTGCCAGCAGCTTAAAGGCCTCGGGGGGCGGCACTGAAGCTTTCTTT. The full variable domain, completed using reference TRBV7-3 and TRBJ1-1, is GAGVSQTPSNKVTEKGKYVELRCDPISGHTALYWYRQSLGQGPEFLIYFQGTGAADDSGLPNDRFFAVRPEGSVSTLKIQRTERGDSAVYLCASSLKASGGGTEAFFGQGTRLTVV.

The V and J genes are TRBV9 and TRBJ2-3; 9 bases are shared with TRBD2. Trimming removed 0 bases from V and 4 bases from J; junction bases left unmatched: 6. The CDR3 loop spans 16 amino acids. Germline CDR1 SGDLS, CDR2 YYNGEE. The CDR3 sequence is CASSVAASGNADTQYF. CDR3 in DNA: TGTGCCAGCAGCGTAGCTGCTAGCGGGAACGCAGATACGCAGTATTTT.

The chain couples TRBV7-8 to TRBJ2-1, with TRBD2 matching 15 bases. The ends lost 3 bases at V and 0 bases at J; junction bases unmatched: 6. Germline V lookup: CDR1 SGHVS, CDR2 FQNEAQ. The CDR3 is 19 residues long. The CDR3 DNA sequence: TGTGCCAGCAGCTTGGGGACTAGCGGGAGGAGGAGCTCCTACAATGAGCAGTTCTTC. It translates to CASSLGTSGRRSSYNEQFF.

In DNA form, the CDR3 reads TGTGCCAGCAGCCGGGACAGGGGGCCGCATCAGCCCCAGCATTTT. As protein: CASSRDRGPHQPQHF. This chain connects TRBV7-6 to TRBJ1-5, with 12 bases fitting TRBD1. This CDR3 has 15 amino acids. Germline V gene lookup returns CDR1 SGHVS and CDR2 FNYEAQ. With V trimmed by 5 bases and J by 5 bases, 4 bases remained unmatched.

The chain couples TRBV18 to TRBJ2-3; 10 positions match TRBD1. Germline loops: CDR1 KGHSH, CDR2 LQKENI. This CDR3 has 16 amino acids. The V segment lost 5 bases and the J segment 5 bases; nucleotides outside the gene matches: 10. Written as DNA, the CDR3 is TGTGCCAGCTCAACAGAAGACAGGGGGCTCGAAGATACGCAGTATTTT. Translation gives CASSTEDRGLEDTQYF.

With regard to this clone: The sample holds other DNA sequences that translate to the same CDR3. V is TRBV9 and J is TRBJ1-1; D call uncertain. V was trimmed by 0 bases and J by 1 base, leaving 4 bases between them. The CDR3 has 13 residues. From germline, CDR1 is SGDLS and CDR2 YYNGEE. The CDR3 nucleotides read TGTGCCAGCAGCGTAGGTAAGAACACTGAAGCTTTCTTT. Encoded protein: CASSVGKNTEAFF.

Concerning this clone: Additional DNA sequences in this sample encode the identical CDR3. The chain combines TRBV4-1 with TRBJ2-7; tentatively, D is TRBD2 (6 bases). Germline V lookup: CDR1 MGHRA, CDR2 YSYEKL. This CDR3 comprises 13 residues. Trimming shortened V by 4 bases and J by 5 bases, and 12 bases separated the two germline ends. This CDR3 reads CASSRTGGDEQYF. The CDR3 DNA sequence: TGCGCCAGCAGCCGGACTGGCGGGGACGAGCAGTACTTC.

The chain is built from TRBV9 and TRBJ1-5; unclear D gene. Trimming pared 3 bases from V and 7 bases from J, leaving 11 bases between. The CDR3 loop spans 13 amino acids. Germline V gene lookup returns CDR1 SGDLS and CDR2 YYNGEE. The CDR3 is CASSADPAQPQHF. The CDR3 region has the DNA TGTGCCAGCAGCGCTGATCCAGCACAGCCCCAGCATTTT.

The J gene is TRBJ2-7, the V gene TRBV2; tentative D call: TRBD2 (6 bases). This CDR3 is built from 14 residues. V lost 6 bases and J 3 bases, leaving 15 bases between the germline ends. From germline, CDR1 is SNHLY and CDR2 FYNNEI. The CDR3 DNA sequence: TGTGCCAGCAGGGGGGGAAGTTATGACTACGAGCAGTACTTC. This translates into CASRGGSYDYEQYF.

V is TRBV13 and J is TRBJ2-5, with 12 positions matching TRBD2. CDR1 is PRHDT, CDR2 FYEKMQ, per germline (reference sequence). The CDR3 spans 16 residues. V was pared by 5 bases and J by 1 base, with 5 bases of the junction left unmatched. The CDR3 DNA sequence: TGTGCCAGCAGCCACGGACTAGCGGGAACCCAAGAGACCCAGTACTTC. It is translated as CASSHGLAGTQETQYF.

The J gene is TRBJ1-5, the V gene TRBV6-9; D gene ambiguous. CDR1 is MNHGY, CDR2 SVAAGI, per germline. V lost 8 bases, J lost 0 bases, and 11 bases lay in between. This CDR3 contains 14 residues. The CDR3 region has the DNA TGTGCCAGCGGGCCAGACTATAGCAATCAGCCCCAGCATTTT. Translated, it gives CASGPDYSNQPQHF.

The chain combines TRBV5-4 with TRBJ2-7, with TRBD1 identical over 7 bases. The CDR3 has 13 amino acids. The ends lost 4 bases at V and 2 bases at J; junction bases unmatched: 3. Germline V gives CDR1 SGHNT, CDR2 YYREEE (reference sequence). The CDR3 loop is CASSQTGTYEQYF. Written as DNA, the CDR3 is TGTGCCAGCAGCCAGACAGGGACCTACGAGCAGTACTTC.

V and J are TRBV4-3 and TRBJ1-3; 7 bases agree with TRBD1. The CDR3 sequence is 16 residues long. Germline V gene lookup returns CDR1 LGHNA and CDR2 YSLEER. Losses at the gene ends were 8 bases for V and 5 bases for J; bases not matched to a gene: 15. CDR3 bases: TGCGCCAGCCGATCATTCGGCGAGGGGGCTAGAAACACCATATATTTT. Encoded protein: CASRSFGEGARNTIYF.

The chain has TRBV4-1 and TRBJ1-3; D gene unclear. The CDR3 runs 15 residues. The V end lost 2 bases, the J end lost 0 bases, and 8 bases lay between the germline ends. Germline-derived CDR1 and CDR2 are MGHRA and YSYEKL. CDR3 region: CASSQKTNSGNTIYF. In nucleotides, the CDR3 is TGCGCCAGCAGCCAAAAAACAAACTCTGGAAACACCATATATTTT.

In regard to this clone: Other DNA sequences in the same sample also yield this CDR3. The V and J genes are TRBV5-6 and TRBJ2-1; D unclear. The length of the CDR3 is 15 residues. V was shortened by 0 bases and J by 1 base, with 8 bases between the two germline ends. Germline V gene data show CDR1 as SGHDT and CDR2 as YYEEEE. The CDR3 nucleotides are TGTGCCAGCAGCTTGGGTTGGGGTTCCTACAATGAGCAGTTCTTC. It codes for CASSLGWGSYNEQFF.

This rearrangement joins TRBV10-2 to TRBJ2-5, with 9 bases matching TRBD2. There are 14 residues in the CDR3. CDR1 and CDR2 from the germline V gene are WSHSY and SAAADI. Losses at the gene ends were 4 bases for V and 4 bases for J; bases not matched to a gene: 4. In nucleotides, the CDR3 is TGCGCCAGCAGTGGCGGGACTAGCTTAGAGACCCAGTACTTC. It specifies CASSGGTSLETQYF.

This clone has a single count. The same CDR3 can be traced to other DNA sequences in this sample. The chain joins TRBV27 to TRBJ2-7; D is possibly TRBD2 (5 bases). Trimming took 2 bases from V and 2 from J, leaving 7 bases between them. Germline lookup yields CDR1 MNHEY and CDR2 SMNVEV (reference sequence). This CDR3 is built from 13 residues. CDR3 amino acids: CASSLRGAYEQYF. The DNA for the CDR3 is TGTGCCAGCAGTTTACGGGGAGCCTACGAGCAGTACTTC.

The genes are TRBV9 and TRBJ1-1; possible D gene TRBD1, 6 bases. This CDR3 has 15 amino acids. V shed 4 bases and J shed 4 bases, with 17 bases lying between them. Per the germline V gene, CDR1 is SGDLS and CDR2 is YYNGEE. CDR3 residues: CASSPTGTFGTEAFF. DNA of the CDR3: TGTGCCAGCAGCCCCACAGGGACTTTTGGCACTGAAGCTTTCTTT.

This rearrangement joins TRBV11-2 to TRBJ2-3; D unclear. V was pared by 8 bases and J by 4 bases, with 19 bases between. Germline-derived CDR1 and CDR2 are SGHAT and FQNNGV. This CDR3 has 15 amino acids. The CDR3, as DNA: TGTGCCAGCGGACGAGGCCCTCGTGGGGCAGATACGCAGTATTTT. Amino acid sequence: CASGRGPRGADTQYF.

The chain employs TRBV29-1 and TRBJ2-3, with 12 bases fitting TRBD2. Per germline, CDR1 SQVTM and CDR2 ANQGSEA. V was pared by 2 bases and J by 5 bases, with 8 bases of the junction left unmatched. This CDR3 has 16 amino acids. CDR3 sequence reads: CSVETLAGGHQDTQYF. CDR3 nucleotide sequence: TGCAGCGTTGAAACCCTAGCGGGAGGGCATCAAGATACGCAGTATTTT.

This clone occurred once. This chain uses TRBV4-2 with TRBJ2-1; 7 nucleotides match TRBD2. Germline CDR1 reads LGHNA; CDR2 reads YNFKEQ. This CDR3 contains 17 residues. The V and J ends lost 0 bases and 4 bases, in that order; junction bases with no gene match: 9. CDR3 DNA sequence: TGTGCCAGCAGCCAAGACTTCCTAGCGGCAATATACAATGAGCAGTTCTTC. Translating gives CASSQDFLAAIYNEQFF.

The chain employs TRBV2 and TRBJ2-7; TRBD1 matches 8 bases. The CDR3 covers 14 residues. V was pared by 6 bases and J by 5 bases, with 9 bases of the junction left unmatched. The germline gives CDR1 SNHLY, CDR2 FYNNEI. CDR3 nucleotides: TGTGCCAGCAGCCAACAGGGGGTGTGGGACGAGCAGTACTTC. Its protein is CASSQQGVWDEQYF.

V and J are TRBV9 and TRBJ2-1; 10 nucleotides line up with TRBD2. The ends lost 4 bases at V and 8 bases at J; junction bases unmatched: 12. Germline V gene lookup returns CDR1 SGDLS and CDR2 YYNGEE. This CDR3 has 16 amino acids. CDR3 nucleotide sequence: TGTGCCAGCAGCTTCCGGACTAGCGGAGCAAATGATGAGCAGTTCTTC. Translation: CASSFRTSGANDEQFF.

J is TRBJ2-3 and V is TRBV4-1; 9 bases are a match to TRBD2. Germline values: CDR1 MGHRA, CDR2 YSYEKL. The trim removed 8 bases at V and 7 bases at J, leaving 10 bases unmatched. The CDR3 is 14 residues long. The CDR3: CASQSVAGDYTQYF. CDR3 bases: TGCGCCAGCCAGTCTGTAGCGGGAGATTATACGCAGTATTTT.

This clone was detected once. The gene calls are TRBV7-9 and TRBJ2-1; D unresolved. The V gene lost 4 bases and the J gene lost 8 bases, with 21 bases spanning the gap. The CDR3 covers 16 residues. Germline CDR1 SEHNR, CDR2 FQNEAQ (reference sequence). CDR3 sequence reads: CASSSHLAPVDDEQFF. The CDR3 DNA reads as TGTGCCAGCAGCTCCCACCTGGCCCCCGTGGACGATGAGCAGTTCTTC. The full variable domain, completed using reference TRBV7-9 and TRBJ2-1, is DTGVSQNPRHKITKRGQNVTFRCDPISEHNRLYWYRQTLGQGPEFLTYFQNEAQLEKSRLLSDRFSAERPKGSFSTLEIQRTEQGDSAMYLCASSSHLAPVDDEQFFGPGTRLTVL.

The V call is TRBV5-6, the J call TRBJ1-1, with D maybe TRBD1 (6 bases). V was clipped by 3 bases and J by 3 bases, with 12 bases between them. In germline, CDR1 is SGHDT, CDR2 YYEEEE. This CDR3 is 14 amino acids long. As DNA, the CDR3 is TGTGCCAGCAGCTCCGGACAGCTGGACACTGAAGCTTTCTTT. Translated: CASSSGQLDTEAFF. Filled out from reference TRBV5-6 and TRBJ1-1, the complete variable domain reads DAGVTQSPTHLIKTRGQQVTLRCSPKSGHDTVSWYQQALGQGPQFIFQYYEEEERQRGNFPDRFSGHQFPNYSSELNVNALLLGDSALYLCASSSGQLDTEAFFGQGTRLTVV.

This rearrangement joins TRBV5-1 to TRBJ1-2; 10 nucleotides match TRBD1. This CDR3 is 15 amino acids long. CDR1 and CDR2 from the germline V gene are SGHRS and YFSETQ. J gave up 1 base and V 4 bases, and 4 bases lay outside the gene matches. The CDR3 DNA follows: TGCGCCAGCAGCCCGACAGGGGGCTTTAACTATGGCTACACCTTC. It yields the protein CASSPTGGFNYGYTF.

This clone was recorded only once. J is TRBJ2-1 and V is TRBV2, with D perhaps TRBD2 (6 bases). V was trimmed by 1 base and J by 8 bases, leaving 15 bases between them. The CDR3 is 15 amino acids. Per germline, CDR1 SNHLY and CDR2 FYNNEI. CDR3 coding DNA: TGTGCCAGCAGTGAAGGGTGGGGGGAGTTGGATGAGCAGTTCTTC. This encodes CASSEGWGELDEQFF.

V and J are TRBV9 and TRBJ2-1; TRBD1 matches at 9 bases. V was clipped by 3 bases and J by 3 bases; unmatched bases: 4. Germline V gene data show CDR1 as SGDLS and CDR2 as YYNGEE. The CDR3 covers 15 residues. CDR3 sequence reads: CASSAGQGFYNEQFF. For the CDR3, the DNA is TGTGCCAGCAGCGCCGGACAGGGGTTCTACAATGAGCAGTTCTTC.